The 21 T cell receptor beta chains below were found in one sample sequenced in a study of cytomegalovirus exposure and HLA in healthy donors. The PCR employed 60 Vbeta primers together with 13 Jbeta primers. Measured with immunoSEQ multiplex PCR; TCRdb has only the in-frame clones, and not every one. The sample lists about 120,000 clones, over 65% occurring once. Sample: PBMCs. The receptors here all came from a man in his thirties or forties in good health and CMV-seronegative.

The chain employs TRBV30 and TRBJ2-5; 12 bases match TRBD2. V shed 2 bases and J 2 bases; nucleotides not matched to a gene: 6. Germline CDR1 is GTSNPN and CDR2 is SVGIG (reference sequence). The CDR3 is made up of 16 amino acids. CDR3 DNA: TGTGCCTGGAGTCCCGGACTAGCGGGGAATCAAGAGACCCAGTACTTC. Encoded protein: CAWSPGLAGNQETQYF.

The rearrangement links TRBV5-1 to TRBJ1-3; 8 bases agree with TRBD1. CDR1 and CDR2 from the germline V gene are SGHRS and YFSETQ. CDR3 length: 16 amino acids. V lost 1 base and J lost 1; bases outside the gene matches: 4. In DNA, the CDR3 is TGCGCCAGCAGCTTGTTGGACAGGGCATCTGGAAACACCATATATTTT. It is translated as CASSLLDRASGNTIYF.

To note about this clone: Compared with germline, one end of the junction differs, possibly owing to a read error. This chain joins TRBV10-2 and TRBJ2-7, with 9 bases fitting TRBD1. This CDR3 comprises 13 residues. CDR1 is WSHSY, CDR2 SAAADI, per germline. The CDR3 spells CASSRDRAYEQCF. As DNA, the CDR3 is TGCGCCAGCAGCCGGGACAGGGCCTACGAGCAGTGCTTC.

The CDR3 DNA reads as TGCTCCTACGGGGGGCTGGGCTCCTACAATGAGCAGTTCTTC. The encoded protein is CSYGGLGSYNEQFF. The chain uses TRBV29-1 and TRBJ2-1; maybe TRBD2 (7 bases). The V gene's germline CDR1 is SQVTM and CDR2 ANQGSEA. The CDR3 is made up of 14 amino acids.

The CDR3 DNA reads as TGCAGCGCCAACGGGGGGGACTCCTACAATGAGCAGTTCTTC. Residues: CSANGGDSYNEQFF. The V gene is TRBV29-1, the J gene TRBJ2-1; 8 nucleotides align to TRBD2. Trimming at V came to 7 bases and at J to 0 bases, leaving 5 bases not matched to a gene. This CDR3 contains 14 residues. From germline, CDR1 is SQVTM and CDR2 ANQGSEA.

The rearrangement uses TRBV12-5 and TRBJ2-2, with D possibly being TRBD2 (5 bases). Germline loops: CDR1 LGHNT, CDR2 FRNRAP. Trimming pared 0 bases from V and 3 bases from J, leaving 8 bases between. The CDR3 contains 15 residues. The CDR3 sequence is CASGLVLRDTGELFF. Here the CDR3 DNA reads TGTGCTAGTGGTTTGGTACTGAGGGACACCGGGGAGCTGTTTTTT.

The chain uses TRBV27 and TRBJ2-1, with 12 bases lining up with TRBD2. After removal of 7 bases from V and 0 bases from J, the junction contained 4 bases not matched to a gene. Germline V gene sequence: CDR1 MNHEY, CDR2 SMNVEV (reference sequence). The CDR3 has 16 amino acids. Here the CDR3 reads CASNGLAGSSYNEQFF. The CDR3 DNA follows: TGTGCCAGCAACGGACTAGCGGGAAGCTCCTACAATGAGCAGTTCTTC.

This chain's CDR3 is CSVEEGRTAIFPDTQYF. The CDR3 DNA reads as TGCAGCGTTGAAGAAGGGAGGACTGCCATATTCCCGGATACGCAGTATTTT. This chain joins TRBV29-1 and TRBJ2-3; tentative D call: TRBD2 (6 bases). V was clipped by 0 bases and J by 6 bases, with 22 bases between them. Per germline, CDR1 SQVTM and CDR2 ANQGSEA. The CDR3 runs 17 residues.

A few counts support this clone. The CDR3 is CAISGGLGSYEQYF. CDR3 in DNA: TGTGCCATCAGTGGAGGACTAGGCTCCTACGAGCAGTACTTC. This rearrangement joins TRBV10-3 to TRBJ2-7; 7 bases agree with TRBD2. The V and J ends lost 4 bases and 0 bases, in that order; junction bases with no gene match: 3. The CDR3 spans 14 residues. Looked up from germline, CDR1 is ENHRY and CDR2 is SYGVKD.

This chain links TRBV7-2 with TRBJ2-5, with 7 nucleotides matching TRBD1. Looked up from germline, CDR1 is SGHTA and CDR2 is FQGNSA. V dropped 2 bases and J dropped 5; count of bases not matched to a gene: 5. This CDR3 has 14 amino acids. CDR3 nucleotides: TGTGCCAGCAGCTTATCGGGACAGAGGGAGACCCAGTACTTC. This translates into CASSLSGQRETQYF. Drawing the rest from reference TRBV7-2 and TRBJ2-5, the complete variable domain is GAGVSQSPSNKVTEKGKDVELRCDPISGHTALYWYRQSLGQGLEFLIYFQGNSAPDKSGLPSDRFSAERTGGSVSTLTIQRTQQEDSAVYLCASSLSGQRETQYFGPGTRLLVL.

CDR3 residues: CASSFPGNQPQHF. The CDR3 DNA follows: TGTGCCAGCAGCTTCCCCGGCAATCAGCCCCAGCATTTT. The chain employs TRBV7-8 and TRBJ1-5; D is ambiguous. The CDR3 is 13 residues long. Germline assignment: CDR1 SGHVS and CDR2 FQNEAQ. V dropped 3 bases and J dropped 2 bases, with 5 bases sitting between them. The variable domain in full, completed from reference TRBV7-8 and TRBJ1-5, reads GAGVSQSPRYKVAKRGQDVALRCDPISGHVSLFWYQQALGQGPEFLTYFQNEAQLDKSGLPSDRFFAERPEGSVSTLKIQRTQQEDSAVYLCASSFPGNQPQHFGDGTRLSIL.

The J gene is TRBJ1-5, the V gene TRBV6-5; TRBD1 agrees at 10 bases. This CDR3 has 14 residues. CDR1 is MNHEY, CDR2 SVGAGI, per germline. V was pared by 5 bases and J by 10 bases, with 8 bases of the junction left unmatched. The CDR3, as DNA: TGTGCCAGCAGTGGTGGACAGGGGGGGATCCCCCAGCATTTT. Translated: CASSGGQGGIPQHF.

The rearrangement links TRBV4-3 to TRBJ1-2; no firm D call. The CDR3 totals 16 residues. The V end was cut by 5 bases, the J end by 1 base, with 17 bases between. Looked up from germline, CDR1 is LGHNA and CDR2 is YSLEER. The CDR3 is CASSEASYGDNYGYTF. The CDR3 DNA reads as TGCGCCAGCAGCGAAGCATCCTACGGGGATAACTATGGCTACACCTTC.

This clone was counted a single time. This rearrangement joins TRBV7-6 to TRBJ2-3; TRBD2 aligns across 7 bases. The V gene's germline CDR1 is SGHVS and CDR2 FNYEAQ. The CDR3 is made up of 15 amino acids. Trimming cost V 2 bases and J 3 bases; bases outside gene matches: 5. CDR3 in DNA: TGTGCCAGCAGCTTACTCGCGGGAGCTACAGATACGCAGTATTTT. Its translation: CASSLLAGATDTQYF.

This clone showed up just once. The J gene is TRBJ2-5, the V gene TRBV5-1, with 7 bases that match TRBD2. CDR3 length: 15 amino acids. Germline CDR1 and CDR2: SGHRS and YFSETQ. J was trimmed by 1 base and V by 0 bases; bases with no gene match: 3. CDR3 loop: CASSLALASQETQYF. The CDR3 DNA follows: TGCGCCAGCAGCTTGGCACTAGCGAGCCAAGAGACCCAGTACTTC.

This chain connects TRBV4-1 to TRBJ1-2; 10 nucleotides align to TRBD1. The CDR3 length is 15 residues. Per the germline V gene, CDR1 is MGHRA and CDR2 is YSYEKL. V shed 1 base, J shed 5 bases, and the junction held 4 bases outside the gene matches. For the CDR3, the DNA is TGCGCCAGCAGCCAAGGGGACAGGGGTGTGTATGGCTACACCTTC. Residues: CASSQGDRGVYGYTF.

The chain is built from TRBV27 and TRBJ1-6; D not resolved. V lost 2 bases and J lost 9, with 8 bases in between. The CDR3 consists of 13 residues. Germline loops: CDR1 MNHEY, CDR2 SMNVEV (reference sequence). The CDR3 sequence is CASSLTTGSPLHF. The CDR3 coding sequence is TGTGCCAGCAGTTTAACCACGGGTTCACCCCTCCACTTT.

This clone has just one count. The chain carries TRBV7-9 and TRBJ1-1, with D possibly being TRBD1 (5 bases). Germline CDR1 reads SEHNR; CDR2 reads FQNEAQ (reference sequence). V was cut by 4 bases and J by 2 bases, with 14 bases left in between. CDR3 length equals 15 residues. The CDR3, as DNA: TGTGCCAGCAGCTCCCGGGGGGGTCCCAACACTGAAGCTTTCTTT. Its translation: CASSSRGGPNTEAFF.

The chain is built from TRBV7-8 and TRBJ1-2; 9 positions agree with TRBD1. Germline trimming cut 2 bases from V and 4 bases from J; bases unmatched to any gene: 20. CDR3 length: 20 amino acids. CDR1 is SGHVS, CDR2 FQNEAQ, per germline. CDR3 in amino acids: CASSLSSGTGPQTPTYGYTF. CDR3 sequence (DNA): TGTGCCAGCAGCTTATCCTCTGGGACAGGGCCGCAAACACCTACCTATGGCTACACCTTC. The whole variable domain, filled in from reference TRBV7-8 and TRBJ1-2, reads GAGVSQSPRYKVAKRGQDVALRCDPISGHVSLFWYQQALGQGPEFLTYFQNEAQLDKSGLPSDRFFAERPEGSVSTLKIQRTQQEDSAVYLCASSLSSGTGPQTPTYGYTFGSGTRLTVV.

The CDR3, as DNA: TGTGCCAGCAGTTACCTAGGACGGGGAAATCAGCCCCAGCATTTT. It encodes CASSYLGRGNQPQHF. The J gene is TRBJ1-5, the V gene TRBV6-6; D call uncertain. CDR3 length: 15 residues. CDR1 MNHNY and CDR2 SVGAGI come from the germline V gene (reference sequence). The V end lost 2 bases, the J end lost 4 bases, and 12 bases lay between the germline ends.

The chain combines TRBV4-2 with TRBJ1-4, with D perhaps matching TRBD1 (6 bases). Germline loops: CDR1 LGHNA, CDR2 YNFKEQ. V was clipped by 0 bases and J by 0 bases, with 8 bases between them. The CDR3 contains 16 residues. The CDR3 DNA reads TGTGCCAGCAGCCAAGAAAAGGGGGCAACTAATGAAAAACTGTTTTTT. This translates into CASSQEKGATNEKLFF.